This entry lists 24 T cell receptor beta chains sequenced from one sample in a study of blood T cell repertoires in COVID-19. The assay was immunoSEQ multiplex PCR, and TCRdb's table has in-frame clones only and misses some. Found here are about 320,000 clones, 70% to 90% of them singletons; the top ten hold under 8%. Sequenced input: peripheral blood. The receptors were gathered from a man between 18 and 29 years old who had recovered from COVID-19.

This clone occurred once. V is TRBV2 and J is TRBJ1-6; D possibly corresponds to TRBD1 (5 bases). Germline CDR1 reads SNHLY; CDR2 reads FYNNEI. The CDR3 totals 15 residues. V was shortened by 3 bases and J by 6 bases, with 12 bases between the two germline ends. CDR3 nucleotides: TGTGCCAGCAGTGAGCAGGGCTTGGGTAATTCACCCCTCCACTTT. Encoded protein: CASSEQGLGNSPLHF.

The J gene is TRBJ1-1, the V gene TRBV5-5, with D uncertain. The CDR3 runs 11 residues. CDR1 SGHKS and CDR2 YYEKEE come from the germline V gene (reference sequence). The V end lost 0 bases, the J end lost 7 bases, and 4 bases lay between the germline ends. The DNA for the CDR3 is TGTGCCAGCAGCTTGGCCCGTGAAGCTTTCTTT. Amino acid sequence: CASSLAREAFF.

The chain is built from TRBV6-5 and TRBJ2-2, with no clear D. V lost 2 bases, J lost 7 bases, and 5 bases lay in between. Germline lookup yields CDR1 MNHEY and CDR2 SVGAGI. The CDR3 totals 12 residues. The CDR3 nucleotides are TGTGCCAGCAGTTACAACGGCGGGGAGCTGTTTTTT. Translated: CASSYNGGELFF.

The chain uses TRBV9 and TRBJ1-2; unclear D gene. This CDR3 comprises 14 residues. V lost 4 bases to trimming and J lost 3 bases, with 13 bases between them. Germline loops: CDR1 SGDLS, CDR2 YYNGEE. The CDR3 nucleotides are TGTGCCAGCAGCACAAACACGGAGGACTATGGCTACACCTTC. The encoded protein is CASSTNTEDYGYTF.

In DNA form, the CDR3 reads TGTGCCAGCAGCCTTCCCGAGGTCGATGAGCAGTTCTTC. This gives the protein CASSLPEVDEQFF. The rearrangement joins TRBV3-1 (or the pseudogene TRBV3-2) to TRBJ2-1, with unresolved D. The CDR3 length is 13 residues. V was clipped by 4 bases and J by 8 bases, with 12 bases between them. Germline-derived CDR1 and CDR2 are LGHDT and YNNKEL (reference sequence).

V usage is TRBV5-1 and J usage is TRBJ2-1, with TRBD2 identical over 12 bases. The CDR3 extends over 16 amino acids. CDR1 SGHRS and CDR2 YFSETQ come from the germline V gene. J was trimmed by 9 bases and V by 3 bases; bases with no gene match: 10. CDR3 DNA: TGCGCCAGCAGCTCCTTTCTAGCGGGAGGGCCTATTGAGCAGTTCTTC. It is translated as CASSSFLAGGPIEQFF.

This sequence joins TRBV18 and TRBJ1-4; D may be TRBD1 (5 bases). V lost 4 bases and J lost 5, with 14 bases in between. The CDR3 runs to 15 residues. From germline, CDR1 is KGHSH and CDR2 LQKENI. The CDR3 spells CASSLQQDWNEKLFF. The CDR3 DNA reads as TGTGCCAGCTCACTCCAACAGGATTGGAATGAAAAACTGTTTTTT.

The chain uses TRBV9 and TRBJ1-2; no definite D call. This CDR3 region has 15 residues. Trimming removed 0 bases from V and 0 bases from J, with 9 bases in between. The germline V gene has CDR1 SGDLS and CDR2 YYNGEE. CDR3: CASSVGAVANYGYTF. CDR3 DNA sequence: TGTGCCAGCAGCGTAGGCGCGGTAGCTAACTATGGCTACACCTTC.

This chain connects TRBV11-2 to TRBJ1-2; maybe TRBD1 (6 bases). Per the germline V gene, CDR1 is SGHAT and CDR2 is FQNNGV. V lost 4 bases, J lost 7 bases, and 16 bases lay in between. This CDR3 contains 14 residues. The CDR3 nucleotides read TGTGCCAGCAGCTCGTCAGACAGGACGGGTGGCTACACCTTC. Protein sequence: CASSSSDRTGGYTF.

The gene calls are TRBV29-1 and TRBJ2-7; 13 nucleotides match TRBD2. The CDR3 has 14 residues. The germline CDR1 and CDR2 sequences are SQVTM and ANQGSEA. V was pared by 7 bases and J by 3 bases, with 6 bases of the junction left unmatched. CDR3 sequence reads: CSARTSGSYYEQYF. In nucleotides, the CDR3 is TGCAGCGCCCGGACTAGCGGGAGCTACTACGAGCAGTACTTC.

The V call is TRBV11-1, the J call TRBJ1-2; 8 nucleotides align to TRBD1. The CDR3 totals 16 residues. Germline loops: CDR1 SGHAT, CDR2 FQDESV (reference sequence). The junction had 8 bases not matched to a gene; V was cut back by 5 bases and J by 0 bases. CDR3 in DNA: TGTGCCAGCAGCCCCAAGGGACAGGCTTCTAACTATGGCTACACCTTC. The encoded protein is CASSPKGQASNYGYTF.

The chain combines TRBV10-3 with TRBJ1-6; tentatively, D is TRBD1 (6 bases). Germline V CDR1 and CDR2: ENHRY, SYGVKD. This CDR3 is 15 amino acids long. V lost 4 bases and J 5 bases, leaving 12 bases between the germline ends. The CDR3 protein is CAISVEDRHNSPLHF. CDR3 coding DNA: TGTGCCATCAGTGTCGAGGACAGACATAATTCACCCCTCCACTTT.

The V and J genes are TRBV27 and TRBJ1-1; tentative D call: TRBD1 (5 bases). The V gene lost 7 bases and the J gene lost 7 bases, with 16 bases spanning the gap. There are 13 residues in the CDR3. From germline, CDR1 is MNHEY and CDR2 SMNVEV (reference sequence). The DNA for the CDR3 is TGTGCCAGCAACCCACTGGGAGGGGTTGAAGCTTTCTTT. Protein sequence: CASNPLGGVEAFF.

The chain combines TRBV5-1 with TRBJ1-5; tentative D call: TRBD1 (5 bases). The CDR3 sequence is 14 residues long. The germline V gene has CDR1 SGHRS and CDR2 YFSETQ. Trimming removed 4 bases from V and 6 bases from J, with 14 bases in between. The CDR3 DNA is TGCGCCAGCAGCCTCGCTCAGGGTAGTCAGCCCCAGCATTTT. Translating gives CASSLAQGSQPQHF.

The V call is TRBV2, the J call TRBJ1-1, with no clear D. The germline CDR1 and CDR2 sequences are SNHLY and FYNNEI. The germline V and J ends were trimmed by 8 bases and 1 base, with 11 bases remaining between them. The CDR3 covers 13 residues. CDR3 in DNA: TGTGCCAGCGCCTGGGGAGGGAACACTGAAGCTTTCTTT. Encoded protein: CASAWGGNTEAFF. Supplemented by reference TRBV2 and TRBJ1-1, the full variable domain reads EPEVTQTPSHQVTQMGQEVILRCVPISNHLYFYWYRQILGQKVEFLVSFYNNEISEKSEIFDDQFSVERPDGSNFTLKIRSTKLEDSAMYFCASAWGGNTEAFFGQGTRLTVV.

The gene calls are TRBV11-3 and TRBJ2-2, with 7 bases matching TRBD2. Trimming cost V 1 base and J 2 bases; bases outside gene matches: 1. This CDR3 is 15 amino acids long. Germline CDR1 is SGHNT and CDR2 is YENEEA. The CDR3 sequence: CASSLAGLNTGELFF. DNA of the CDR3: TGTGCCAGCAGCTTAGCGGGACTAAACACCGGGGAGCTGTTTTTT.

V and J are TRBV7-9 and TRBJ1-1; D uncertain. V shed 1 base and J shed 6 bases, with 15 bases lying between them. The V gene's germline CDR1 is SEHNR and CDR2 FQNEAQ (reference sequence). CDR3 length: 15 residues. The CDR3 DNA reads as TGTGCCAGCAGCTTAGTGCCAGGAAGTACAGCTGAAGCTTTCTTT. This translates into CASSLVPGSTAEAFF.

The rearrangement uses TRBV15 and TRBJ2-3, with a tentative D call TRBD2 (6 bases). V lost 3 bases, J lost 6 bases, and 10 bases lay in between. Germline V gene data show CDR1 as LNHNV and CDR2 as YYDKDF (reference sequence). CDR3 length: 13 residues. CDR3 bases: TGTGCCACCAGCAGGGGGACTTCGGATACGCAGTATTTT. Residues: CATSRGTSDTQYF.

The chain links TRBV2 to TRBJ2-5; 8 nucleotides agree with TRBD2. J was trimmed by 4 bases and V by 3 bases; bases with no gene match: 10. The CDR3 extends over 16 amino acids. Germline CDR1 reads SNHLY; CDR2 reads FYNNEI. The CDR3 loop reads CASSEGRSGSGETQYF. The CDR3 nucleotides are TGTGCCAGCAGTGAGGGAAGGAGCGGGAGTGGAGAGACCCAGTACTTC.

The chain links TRBV18 to TRBJ1-2, with unresolved D. V lost 6 bases and J 8 bases, leaving 13 bases between the germline ends. Germline CDR1 is KGHSH and CDR2 is LQKENI. CDR3 length equals 12 residues. The CDR3: CASSPSGSGYTF. The CDR3 bases are TGTGCCAGCTCTCCCTCTGGTAGCGGCTACACCTTC.

V and J are TRBV25-1 and TRBJ2-5; perhaps TRBD1 as D (5 bases). The length of the CDR3 is 15 residues. V lost 5 bases and J 0 bases, leaving 13 bases between the germline ends. Germline loops: CDR1 MGHDK, CDR2 SYGVNS. CDR3: CASSPPQGYQETQYF. CDR3 bases: TGTGCCAGCAGTCCGCCCCAGGGTTACCAAGAGACCCAGTACTTC.

This clone was recorded only once. The V call is TRBV10-3, the J call TRBJ2-3, with 7 bases lining up with TRBD1. Germline V CDR1 and CDR2: ENHRY, SYGVKD. The CDR3 sequence is 15 residues long. J lost 3 bases, V lost 4 bases, and 7 bases had no gene match. The DNA of the CDR3 is TGTGCCATCAGTGGACAGGGATCGGAAACAGATACGCAGTATTTT. Translation gives CAISGQGSETDTQYF.

The chain joins TRBV5-4 to TRBJ1-1; D is uncertain. The CDR3 totals 13 residues. V was trimmed by 4 bases and J by 1 base, leaving 8 bases between them. Germline CDR1 reads SGHNT; CDR2 reads YYREEE (reference sequence). The CDR3 reads CASSVTQNTEAFF. Written as DNA, the CDR3 is TGTGCCAGCAGCGTAACTCAGAACACTGAAGCTTTCTTT.

V is TRBV15 and J is TRBJ1-1, with D possibly being TRBD1 (5 bases). Germline CDR1 is LNHNV and CDR2 is YYDKDF (reference sequence). The CDR3 has 12 amino acids. The V and J ends lost 5 bases and 9 bases respectively, with 13 bases between them. The CDR3, as DNA: TGTGCCACCAGCCCAGGACAAGGGAAAGCTTTCTTT. As protein: CATSPGQGKAFF.